These 23 T cell receptor beta chains share one sample of origin, sequenced in a study of blood T cell repertoires in COVID-19. Method: immunoSEQ multiplex PCR; TCRdb's copy keeps in-frame clones and lacks some. This table has tens of thousands of clones, approximately 83% appearing once. Sequencing used peripheral blood. Receptors originate from a human donor in a cohort sampled during active COVID-19.

The chain joins TRBV2 to TRBJ2-1; 7 nucleotides line up with TRBD2. After removal of 6 bases from V and 5 bases from J, the junction contained 7 bases not matched to a gene. The CDR3 consists of 14 residues. In germline, CDR1 is SNHLY, CDR2 FYNNEI. The CDR3 loop reads CASRGRELDNEQFF. For the CDR3, the DNA is TGTGCCAGCAGGGGGCGGGAGTTGGACAATGAGCAGTTCTTC.

The genes are TRBV27 and TRBJ1-2; no firm D call. V was clipped by 6 bases and J by 5 bases, with 7 bases between them. Germline V gene lookup returns CDR1 MNHEY and CDR2 SMNVEV (reference sequence). This CDR3 spans 11 amino acids. The CDR3 nucleotides read TGTGCCAGCAGCTCGGGATATGGCTACACCTTC. Its protein is CASSSGYGYTF.

V and J are TRBV19 and TRBJ1-1; TRBD1 aligns across 7 bases. From germline, CDR1 is LNHDA and CDR2 SQIVND (reference sequence). CDR3 length: 13 residues. J was trimmed by 3 bases and V by 5 bases; bases with no gene match: 3. The CDR3 here is CASSFTGDTEAFF. The CDR3 nucleotides are TGTGCCAGTAGTTTTACAGGGGACACTGAAGCTTTCTTT.

For the CDR3, the DNA is TGTGCCAGCAGGATGAGGGGGCTATATGGCTACACCTTC. It codes for CASRMRGLYGYTF. The chain recombines TRBV28 with TRBJ1-2, with TRBD1 identical over 7 bases. The ends lost 6 bases at V and 5 bases at J; junction bases unmatched: 6. The CDR3 runs 13 residues. The germline V gene has CDR1 MDHEN and CDR2 SYDVKM.

The V gene is TRBV30, the J gene TRBJ1-2, with unresolved D. V was cut by 5 bases and J by 4 bases, with 8 bases left in between. Germline loops: CDR1 GTSNPN, CDR2 SVGIG (reference sequence). The CDR3 totals 11 residues. The CDR3 sequence: CAWGLFYGYTF. The CDR3, as DNA: TGTGCCTGGGGACTGTTCTATGGCTACACCTTC.

The chain couples TRBV28 to TRBJ1-2, with 10 bases that match TRBD1. Germline V gene lookup returns CDR1 MDHEN and CDR2 SYDVKM. This CDR3 contains 17 residues. The junction had 11 bases not matched to a gene; V was cut back by 4 bases and J by 3 bases. The CDR3 loop reads CASSSYSPGQGHYGYTF. The CDR3 DNA reads as TGTGCCAGCAGTTCCTATTCGCCGGGACAGGGGCACTATGGCTACACCTTC.

The gene calls are TRBV2 and TRBJ1-2; D may be TRBD1 (6 bases). Germline assignment: CDR1 SNHLY and CDR2 FYNNEI. Trimming left V 9 bases short and J 0 bases short, with 14 bases between. This CDR3 is 14 amino acids long. Here the CDR3 DNA reads TGTGCCAGTAGACGGGGGGCCCCTAACTATGGCTACACCTTC. This codes for CASRRGAPNYGYTF.

J is TRBJ2-3 and V is TRBV29-1; 8 bases map to TRBD1. The V gene end was trimmed by 3 bases and the J gene end by 6 bases; junction bases not matched to a gene: 8. The germline gives CDR1 SQVTM, CDR2 ANQGSEA. This CDR3 spans 14 amino acids. The CDR3 sequence is CSVDRAGGSDTQYF. The DNA for the CDR3 is TGCAGCGTTGATCGGGCAGGGGGCTCTGATACGCAGTATTTT.

The V and J genes are TRBV6-5 and TRBJ1-2, with TRBD1 identical over 10 bases. This CDR3 contains 14 residues. CDR1 is MNHEY, CDR2 SVGAGI, per germline. The junction had 5 bases not matched to a gene; V was cut back by 4 bases and J by 6 bases. CDR3 DNA sequence: TGTGCCAGCAGTTGGGGACAGGGGTATCATGGCTACACCTTC. As protein: CASSWGQGYHGYTF.

V usage is TRBV3-1 (or the pseudogene TRBV3-2) and J usage is TRBJ2-1; TRBD2 matches at 11 bases. The CDR3 is 14 amino acids. Per germline, CDR1 LGHDT and CDR2 YNNKEL (reference sequence). The V gene end was trimmed by 1 base and the J gene end by 9 bases; junction bases not matched to a gene: 2. The chain's CDR3 is CASSQAGTSGEQFF. The CDR3 DNA sequence: TGTGCCAGCAGCCAAGCCGGGACTAGCGGTGAGCAGTTCTTC.

The rearrangement links TRBV11-2 to TRBJ2-1; unclear D gene. Germline CDR1 reads SGHAT; CDR2 reads FQNNGV. V lost 8 bases and J lost 7, with 27 bases in between. This CDR3 comprises 17 residues. Here the CDR3 reads CASYPLNSARGLNEQFF. CDR3 DNA: TGTGCCAGCTATCCATTGAATTCAGCGAGAGGATTGAATGAGCAGTTCTTC.

This chain uses TRBV6-5 with TRBJ2-5; TRBD2 agrees at 12 bases. The J segment lost 2 bases and the V segment lost 5 bases, leaving 3 bases of the junction unmatched. The CDR3 extends over 15 amino acids. Germline V gene sequence: CDR1 MNHEY, CDR2 SVGAGI. CDR3 loop: CASSLAGGPQETQYF. The CDR3 bases are TGTGCCAGCAGTCTAGCGGGGGGGCCTCAAGAGACCCAGTACTTC.

This clone occurred once. This chain uses TRBV5-1 with TRBJ1-2; 10 bases fit TRBD1. The CDR3 spans 17 residues. Germline assignment: CDR1 SGHRS and CDR2 YFSETQ. Unmatched junction bases numbered 6, after V lost 1 base and J lost 0 bases. The CDR3 spells CASSLRDRGYSNYGYTF. The CDR3 DNA sequence: TGCGCCAGCAGCTTGAGGGACAGGGGCTACTCTAACTATGGCTACACCTTC.

The chain joins TRBV28 to TRBJ2-3; 7 bases agree with TRBD2. The germline V gene has CDR1 MDHEN and CDR2 SYDVKM. The CDR3 is made up of 13 amino acids. V lost 8 bases and J lost 4; bases outside the gene matches: 6. The CDR3 region is CASGSGGSDTQYF. The CDR3 region has the DNA TGTGCCAGCGGATCGGGGGGATCAGATACGCAGTATTTT.

V gene TRBV6-5 combines with J gene TRBJ2-5; 8 nucleotides align to TRBD1. Germline-derived CDR1 and CDR2 are MNHEY and SVGAGI. This CDR3 is built from 13 residues. V was pared by 6 bases and J by 4 bases, with 4 bases of the junction left unmatched. CDR3 protein: CASRRQGSETQYF. The CDR3 DNA sequence: TGTGCCAGCAGAAGACAGGGGTCAGAGACCCAGTACTTC.

This chain links TRBV12-3 or TRBV12-4 with TRBJ1-1; D not certain. The CDR3 runs to 13 residues. V gave up 2 bases and J gave up 11 bases, with 15 bases separating them. The CDR3, as DNA: TGTGCCAGCAGTTTAACGGGAACCAGGCGTGCTTTCTTT. It codes for CASSLTGTRRAFF.

The chain is built from TRBV5-4 and TRBJ2-1; the match to TRBD2 covers 12 bases. This CDR3 contains 15 residues. V shed 4 bases, J shed 3 bases, and the junction held 2 bases outside the gene matches. Germline V gene data show CDR1 as SGHNT and CDR2 as YYREEE (reference sequence). The CDR3 region is CASSPTSGSYNEQFF. DNA of the CDR3: TGTGCCAGCAGCCCGACTAGCGGGAGCTACAATGAGCAGTTCTTC.

The chain employs TRBV5-1 and TRBJ2-7, with a possible D match to TRBD2 (7 bases). This CDR3 region has 16 residues. The V end lost 4 bases, the J end lost 3 bases, and 20 bases lay between the germline ends. The germline gives CDR1 SGHRS, CDR2 YFSETQ. The CDR3 spells CASSPQLGGGNYEQYF. In nucleotides, the CDR3 is TGCGCCAGCAGCCCCCAATTAGGGGGAGGGAACTACGAGCAGTACTTC.

The chain links TRBV19 to TRBJ1-2, with D maybe TRBD1 (6 bases). Germline V gene data show CDR1 as LNHDA and CDR2 as SQIVND (reference sequence). The V end lost 6 bases, the J end lost 8 bases, and 13 bases lay between the germline ends. This CDR3 is built from 12 residues. The CDR3 DNA reads TGTGCCAGTAGCCGTACAGGGTCCGGCTACACCTTC. Its translation: CASSRTGSGYTF.

The genes are TRBV15 and TRBJ1-2; D perhaps matches TRBD1 (6 bases). Germline CDR1 and CDR2: LNHNV and YYDKDF (reference sequence). CDR3 length: 13 amino acids. The ends were cut back, 8 bases at V and 4 bases at J, with 14 bases in the middle. CDR3 nucleotide sequence: TGTGCCACCCGCGGGGGGCGGGGCTATGGCTACACCTTC. This sequence encodes CATRGGRGYGYTF.

V is TRBV7-3 and J is TRBJ2-5, with 9 bases fitting TRBD1. V dropped 3 bases and J dropped 5; count of bases not matched to a gene: 7. This CDR3 contains 15 residues. Looked up from germline, CDR1 is SGHTA and CDR2 is FQGTGA. In DNA, the CDR3 is TGTGCCAGCAGCTTTACAGGGGGCGCGGGGGAGACCCAGTACTTC. This gives the protein CASSFTGGAGETQYF.

This chain uses TRBV7-3 with TRBJ2-2, with unresolved D. The length of the CDR3 is 12 residues. The V and J ends lost 5 bases and 7 bases respectively, with 8 bases between them. CDR1 SGHTA and CDR2 FQGTGA come from the germline V gene. The CDR3 loop reads CASSPYGGELFF. The CDR3 DNA reads TGTGCCAGCAGCCCCTATGGCGGGGAGCTGTTTTTT.

This chain joins TRBV10-3 and TRBJ2-2, with D possibly being TRBD1 (5 bases). Germline values: CDR1 ENHRY, CDR2 SYGVKD. V dropped 5 bases and J dropped 2 bases, with 9 bases sitting between them. CDR3 length equals 14 residues. The CDR3 is CAISKDSNTGELFF. In DNA form, the CDR3 reads TGTGCCATCAGTAAAGACAGTAACACCGGGGAGCTGTTTTTT.